This TCR beta chain was identified during a study of T cell changes during pregnancy in multiple sclerosis (dated by TCRdb to about 2019). Turning to the overall study: Changes in the T cell repertoire over the course of pregnancy were examined in this study in women with multiple sclerosis.

The junction shows trimming of 3 bases on V and 5 bases on J, plus 14 bases between the germline ends. The CDR3 spans 14 residues, from the cysteine through the phenylalanine. Only the CDR3 region is kept as DNA, spanning 42 bases read in frame from base 1. The germline V gene gives CDR1 as SGDLS and CDR2 as YYNGEE. As concerns this clone: This clone's antigen is unknown. No qualities accompany the bases; no much larger clone lies one base away.

The method behind the library was the immunoSEQ multiplex PCR assay. Sourced from immuneACCESS, this table was stored by TCRdb with only in-frame sequences that have V and J called. A share of the clones is absent; for the studies checked, an unresolved V gene accounts for under half, and the remainder has no known explanation. The sample profile shows approximately 100,000 clones; roughly nine tenths of them were found once. Jointly, the top ten make up around 2.1% of the sample. Recombination linked TRBV9 to TRBJ2-5, and TRBD1 may be the D gene, going by 6 matching bases. The sample in question was peripheral blood, obtained after pregnancy. The clonotype originates from a female donor in good health, enrolled as a control in a pregnancy study. This receptor has the CDR3 CASSANQGRETQYF. In nucleotide form, the sequence is TGTGCCAGCAGCGCCAACCAGGGGCGGGAGACCCAGTACTTC.